Below, 3 T cell receptor beta chains from the same sample are listed, as sequenced in a study of blood T cell repertoires in COVID-19. Repertoires were generated with immunoSEQ multiplex PCR, while TCRdb's copy carries only in-frame clones and drops some. The table includes around 70,000 clones, approximately 89% detected once. The sample comprised peripheral blood. The origin of the receptors is a human donor in a cohort sampled during active COVID-19.

V gene TRBV5-6 combines with J gene TRBJ2-5; D uncertain. Trimming pared 1 base from V and 4 bases from J, leaving 5 bases between. Germline V gene data show CDR1 as SGHDT and CDR2 as YYEEEE. The CDR3 spans 12 residues. CDR3 coding DNA: TGTGCCAGCAGCTTGCGGAGAGAGACCCAGTACTTC. Translating it yields CASSLRRETQYF.

The chain recombines TRBV18 with TRBJ1-1; 7 positions agree with TRBD1. Unmatched junction bases numbered 4, after V lost 3 bases and J lost 9 bases. CDR3 length: 12 residues. Germline CDR1 and CDR2: KGHSH and LQKENI. The DNA for the CDR3 is TGTGCCAGCTCACCGCTGGACAGGAAAGCTTTCTTT. It specifies CASSPLDRKAFF. Looking up the rest from reference TRBV18 and TRBJ1-1 gives the full variable domain: NAGVMQNPRHLVRRRGQEARLRCSPMKGHSHVYWYRQLPEEGLKFMVYLQKENIIDESGMPKERFSAEFPKEGPSILRIQQVVRGDSAAYFCASSPLDRKAFFGQGTRLTVV.

In its sample, this clone was seen a few times. CDR3 protein: CAWSVQEIGDGYTF. The CDR3 bases are TGTGCCTGGAGTGTACAGGAAATTGGGGATGGCTACACCTTC. This rearrangement joins TRBV30 to TRBJ1-2; a weak D match, TRBD1 (5 bases). Germline V CDR1 and CDR2: GTSNPN, SVGIG (reference sequence). This CDR3 region has 14 residues. V lost 0 bases, J lost 6 bases, and 14 bases lay in between.